The clone carrying this T cell receptor (beta chain) was recorded many times. No antigen is known for it. RNA transcripts were the template for amplifying TCR beta CDR3 regions. HTBI primers were used for first-round RT-PCR of the TCR CDR3. MiXCR, applied by TCRdb to the multiplex PCR reads, yields one record per CDR3 protein. The data show about half a million distinct CDR3 sequences, with less than 25% seen just once and about 25% held by the top ten. This sample is drawn from a study of T cells in Graves' hyperthyroidism and ophthalmopathy. In the study overall: Initial diagnosis, before any treatment, was when peripheral blood was collected.

Points from the study as a whole: Median prediction lead before ophthalmopathy onset was 6.5 months with the model.

The receptor was derived from a young man with Graves' hyperthyroidism. The sample consisted of blood.

The CDR3 reads CASRRGYTEAFF. In nucleotides, the CDR3 is TGTGCCAGCAGGCGAGGGTACACTGAAGCTTTCTTT. The J gene is TRBJ1-1, the V gene TRBV27; D gene uncertain. CDR1 and CDR2 (germline): MNHEY, SMNVEV (reference sequence). This CDR3 has 12 residues. Trimming pared 6 bases from V and 3 bases from J, leaving 8 bases between.